This entry features one T cell receptor beta chain sequence. This record belongs to a study of technical replicates of blood from a few donors. Per germline, CDR1 MNHEY and CDR2 SMNVEV (reference sequence). The CDR3 is 14 amino acids. Trimming pared 3 bases from V and 0 bases from J, leaving 8 bases between. The assay was immunoSEQ multiplex PCR, and TCRdb's table has in-frame clones only and misses some. The table lists around 75,000 clones, 90% to 95% of them singletons. The sample taken for sequencing was T cells isolated from PBMCs. This TCR came from a human donor in good health. The rearrangement joins TRBV27 to TRBJ1-1; D remains unclear. The CDR3 DNA is TGTGCCAGCAGTTTTCGGGGTATGAACACTGAAGCTTTCTTT. Protein sequence: CASSFRGMNTEAFF.